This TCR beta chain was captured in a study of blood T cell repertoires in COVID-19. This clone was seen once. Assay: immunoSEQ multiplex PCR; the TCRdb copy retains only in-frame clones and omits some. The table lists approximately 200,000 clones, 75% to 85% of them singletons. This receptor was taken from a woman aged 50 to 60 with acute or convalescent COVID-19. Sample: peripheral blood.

The CDR3 here is CASSLAAVEAGELFF. The CDR3 DNA reads TGCGCCAGCAGCTTGGCCGCAGTGGAGGCCGGGGAGCTGTTTTTT. The chain combines TRBV5-1 with TRBJ2-2; tentative D call: TRBD2 (5 bases). The CDR3 runs 15 residues. Trimming shortened V by 0 bases and J by 6 bases, and 12 bases separated the two germline ends. CDR1 is SGHRS, CDR2 YFSETQ, per germline.